This is a list of T cell receptor beta chains from one sample in a study of cytomegalovirus exposure and HLA in healthy donors. Assay: immunoSEQ multiplex PCR; the TCRdb copy retains only in-frame clones and omits some. The repertoire holds 200,000 to 250,000 clones, with under 80% as singletons. Sequencing input: PBMCs. The receptors derive from a woman younger than 45 in good health and CMV-seronegative. The CDR3 runs from the conserved cysteine through the conserved F or W. D genes are given only for firm matches. The size of a clone is reported for some rows only, either as once, few or many, or as a class for expanded clones.

clone size,CDR3 length,V gene,J gene,D gene,CDR3 protein,CDR3 DNA
-,18,TRBV4-2,TRBJ1-2,TRBD1,CASSQIMGQSLKDYGYTF,TGTGCCAGCAGCCAGATAATGGGACAGTCATTAAAGGACTATGGCTACACCTTC
once,15,TRBV27,TRBJ1-2,-,CASADSPPEVYGYTF,TGTGCCAGCGCTGACTCCCCCCCAGAGGTTTATGGCTACACCTTC
-,14,TRBV6-5,TRBJ2-1,-,CASSPPGAYNEQFF,TGTGCCAGCAGTCCGCCGGGGGCCTACAATGAGCAGTTCTTC
-,19,TRBV19,TRBJ1-5,TRBD1,CASTSVWTGNGWSNQPQHF,TGTGCCAGTACTTCTGTCTGGACAGGAAACGGTTGGAGCAATCAGCCCCAGCATTTT
few,19,TRBV5-1,TRBJ1-2,TRBD1,CASSLGLNQGQGANYGYTF,TGCGCCAGCAGCTTGGGATTGAACCAAGGACAGGGAGCTAACTATGGCTACACCTTC
-,16,TRBV18,TRBJ1-2,-,CASSPPDGIFFYGYTF,TGTGCCAGCTCACCACCGGACGGGATTTTCTTTTATGGCTACACCTTC
-,14,TRBV5-1,TRBJ1-1,-,CASSQGPANTEAFF,TGCGCCAGCAGCCAGGGGCCCGCCAACACTGAAGCTTTCTTT
-,15,TRBV4-2,TRBJ2-7,-,CASSQGVTKFYEQYF,TGTGCCAGCAGCCAAGGTGTGACTAAGTTCTACGAGCAGTACTTC
once,15,TRBV5-6,TRBJ2-2,-,CASSPPGHLTGELFF,TGTGCCAGCAGCCCCCCGGGACACCTTACCGGGGAGCTGTTTTTT
-,15,TRBV6-5,TRBJ2-7,TRBD2,CASRPTASGSYEQYF,TGTGCCAGCAGACCGACTGCTAGCGGTTCCTACGAGCAGTACTTC
-,11,TRBV11-1,TRBJ2-1,-,CASSLLDEQFF,TGTGCCAGCAGCCTCCTCGATGAGCAGTTCTTC
-,14,TRBV5-1,TRBJ2-1,-,CASSLGSSYNEQFF,TGCGCCAGCAGCTTGGGGAGCTCCTACAATGAGCAGTTCTTC
-,14,TRBV19,TRBJ2-7,-,CASSRGKGGYEQYF,TGTGCCAGTAGTAGGGGAAAAGGGGGCTACGAGCAGTACTTC
-,15,TRBV6-6,TRBJ2-1,TRBD1,CASSSPGTVYNEQFF,TGTGCCAGCAGTTCCCCCGGGACAGTCTACAATGAGCAGTTCTTC
-,17,TRBV5-6,TRBJ2-7,-,CASSLRRSGITGREQYF,TGTGCCAGCAGCCTACGGCGGTCGGGGATTACCGGCAGGGAGCAGTACTTC
-,16,TRBV9,TRBJ1-2,-,CASSLTARGANYGYTF,TGTGCCAGCAGCCTGACAGCCAGGGGAGCTAACTATGGCTACACCTTC
-,15,TRBV7-3,TRBJ2-3,-,CASSLTGLNTDTQYF,TGTGCCAGCAGCTTAACGGGACTTAACACAGATACGCAATATTTT
-,13,TRBV30,TRBJ2-7,-,CAWTPGGIGEQYF,TGTGCCTGGACCCCAGGGGGGATAGGCGAGCAGTACTTC
-,15,TRBV11-3,TRBJ2-1,-,CASSLRSGPYNEQFF,TGTGCCAGCAGCTTACGTAGCGGTCCCTACAATGAGCAGTTCTTC
-,18,TRBV27,TRBJ2-6,TRBD1,CASSLSGQGVDGANVLTF,TGTGCCAGCAGTTTATCTGGACAGGGGGTGGATGGGGCCAACGTCCTGACTTTC
few,14,TRBV19,TRBJ1-1,-,CASSIGRLNTEAFF,TGTGCCAGTAGTATTGGCAGGCTGAACACTGAAGCTTTCTTT
-,17,TRBV5-4,TRBJ2-7,TRBD2,CASSFALAGGRSYEQYF,TGTGCCAGCAGCTTCGCCCTAGCGGGGGGCCGCTCCTACGAGCAGTACTTC